This T cell receptor beta chain was identified during a study of OX40 agonist ivuxolimab in advanced cancers. The ends were cut back, 5 bases at V and 4 bases at J, with 12 bases in the middle. The germline V gene has CDR1 LNHDA and CDR2 SQIVND (reference sequence). The CDR3 runs 14 residues. TCRdb keeps only in-frame clones here, not all; method: immunoSEQ multiplex PCR. The table shows some 80,000 clones, with nearly 95% occurring only once. The input for sequencing was CD4+ or CD8+ T cells sorted from blood, taken in a trial of the OX40 agonist ivuxolimab. The TCR originated in an adult with an advanced solid tumor such as melanoma, head and neck, liver or kidney cancer. The chain couples TRBV19 to TRBJ1-5, with no clear D. The CDR3 sequence is CASSLPTSNQPQHF. The CDR3 nucleotides are TGTGCCAGTAGTCTACCTACATCGAATCAGCCCCAGCATTTT. Based on the CDR3 plus reference TRBV19 and TRBJ1-5, the full variable domain is DGGITQSPKYLFRKEGQNVTLSCEQNLNHDAMYWYRQDPGQGLRLIYYSQIVNDFQKGDIAEGYSVSREKKESFPLTVTSAQKNPTAFYLCASSLPTSNQPQHFGDGTRLSIL.